These 16 T cell receptor beta chains were all obtained from the same sample, sequenced in a study of patients and donors after allogeneic stem cell transplantation. TCRdb recomputed calls from the RT-PCR reads with MiXCR, one row per CDR3 protein. This table holds 920,000 or so distinct CDR3 sequences, roughly 17% found once. The sequenced material came from blood, either unsorted or a sorted T cell fraction (not recorded which). The receptor set was obtained from a human donor who was either an allogeneic HSCT recipient or a stem cell or donor lymphocyte infusion donor (not recorded which). It is not recorded whose cells these are; they may come from a transplant donor.

Ten or more counts support this clonotype. The chain is built from TRBV10-3 and TRBJ2-5; D is unclear. This CDR3 has 12 amino acids. V gave up 5 bases and J gave up 6 bases, with 10 bases separating them. Germline CDR1 ENHRY, CDR2 SYGVKD. The CDR3 region is CAISTVEKTQYF. The CDR3, as DNA: TGTGCCATCAGTACCGTCGAGAAGACCCAGTACTTC.

This chain joins TRBV7-8 and TRBJ2-7; D is perhaps TRBD1 or TRBD2 (5 bases each). V lost 3 bases, J lost 3 bases, and 27 bases lay in between. The length of the CDR3 is 19 residues. CDR1 SGHVS and CDR2 FQNEAQ come from the germline V gene. The CDR3 region is CASSFLALIRDGLFYEQYF. The CDR3 DNA reads TGTGCCAGCAGCTTCTTGGCATTAATCCGGGACGGCCTCTTCTACGAGCAGTACTTC. The whole variable domain, filled in from reference TRBV7-8 and TRBJ2-7, reads GAGVSQSPRYKVAKRGQDVALRCDPISGHVSLFWYQQALGQGPEFLTYFQNEAQLDKSGLPSDRFFAERPEGSVSTLKIQRTQQEDSAVYLCASSFLALIRDGLFYEQYFGPGTRLTVT.

This clonotype was seen only a few times. CDR3 loop: CASSFRQGTPYNEQFF. Here the CDR3 DNA reads TGTGCCAGCAGTTTCCGTCAGGGGACCCCCTACAATGAGCAGTTCTTC. The chain has TRBV12-3 or TRBV12-4 and TRBJ2-1; D is perhaps TRBD1 (6 bases). The CDR3 has 16 residues. V lost 3 bases and J 2 bases, leaving 14 bases between the germline ends.

This clonotype was counted between two and nine times. This chain links TRBV12-5 with TRBJ2-3, with D tentatively TRBD2 (5 bases). CDR1 LGHNT and CDR2 FRNRAP come from the germline V gene. V was trimmed by 5 bases and J by 4 bases, leaving 13 bases between them. The CDR3 is 14 residues long. The CDR3 DNA reads as TGTGCTAGTGGTCCCGGAGGTGTGGCAGATACGCAGTATTTT. This sequence encodes CASGPGGVADTQYF.

The rearrangement joins TRBV11-3 to TRBJ2-7; D gene ambiguous. The germline V gene encodes CDR1 SGHNT and CDR2 YENEEA. Between the trimmed V and J ends, which lost 5 bases and 3 bases, there was a span of 17 bases. The CDR3 contains 15 residues. The CDR3 is CASSQGRIPDYEQYF. Here the CDR3 DNA reads TGTGCCAGCAGCCAAGGCAGAATACCCGACTACGAGCAGTACTTC.

This clonotype was seen many times. The rearrangement uses TRBV4-2 and TRBJ1-5; 10 bases are shared with TRBD1. Germline trimming cut 4 bases from V and 5 bases from J; bases unmatched to any gene: 2. The CDR3 extends over 14 amino acids. Germline CDR1 reads LGHNA; CDR2 reads YNFKEQ. Written as DNA, the CDR3 is TGTGCCAGCAGCCCCGGGACAGGGGATCAGCCCCAGCATTTT. Its protein product is CASSPGTGDQPQHF.

The chain carries TRBV7-2 and TRBJ2-3, with 13 positions matching TRBD2. This CDR3 is 18 amino acids long. With V trimmed by 0 bases and J by 2 bases, 5 bases remained unmatched. Germline loops: CDR1 SGHTA, CDR2 FQGNSA. Written as DNA, the CDR3 is TGTGCCAGCAGCTTAGCTGGACTAGCGGGGGCCTACACAGATACGCAGTATTTT. Amino acids: CASSLAGLAGAYTDTQYF.

The genes are TRBV6-4 and TRBJ2-1, with TRBD1 as a possible D gene (5 bases). V was cut by 8 bases and J by 8 bases, with 22 bases left in between. The CDR3 spans 15 residues. Germline CDR1 reads MRHNA; CDR2 reads SNTAGT. As DNA, the CDR3 is TGTGCCAGCCGCCCAGGGCAGGGTAGTTTCGATGAGCAGTTCTTC. Translation gives CASRPGQGSFDEQFF.

V gene TRBV30 combines with J gene TRBJ2-7, with D maybe TRBD1 (5 bases). V was trimmed by 2 bases and J by 0 bases, leaving 11 bases between them. The CDR3 length is 14 residues. The V gene's germline CDR1 is GTSNPN and CDR2 SVGIG (reference sequence). CDR3 nucleotides: TGTGCCTGGAGTCCAGGGTCCCTCTCCTACGAGCAGTACTTC. This codes for CAWSPGSLSYEQYF.

This sequence joins TRBV5-8 and TRBJ2-7; 9 bases fit TRBD1. V lost 2 bases, J lost 3 bases, and 6 bases stayed unmatched. Germline CDR1 reads SGHTS; CDR2 reads YDEGEE. The CDR3 has 15 residues. The DNA of the CDR3 is TGTGCCAGCAGCTTCTTCCGGACAGGGGTCTACGAGCAGTACTTC. Amino acids: CASSFFRTGVYEQYF. Full variable domain (missing parts from reference TRBV5-8 and TRBJ2-7): EAGVTQSPTHLIKTRGQQATLRCSPISGHTSVYWYQQALGLGLQFLLWYDEGEERNRGNFPPRFSGRQFPNYSSELNVNALELEDSALYLCASSFFRTGVYEQYFGPGTRLTVT.

This clonotype was seen a handful of times. The V call is TRBV29-1, the J call TRBJ2-2; either TRBD1 or TRBD2 may supply D (5 bases each). The CDR3 has 12 amino acids. Germline V lookup: CDR1 SQVTM, CDR2 ANQGSEA. The V and J ends lost 7 bases and 8 bases respectively, with 14 bases between them. The CDR3 here is CSARRGQGELFF. CDR3 in DNA: TGCAGCGCCCGCCGGGGCCAGGGGGAGCTGTTTTTT.

This clonotype was picked up a small number of times. The chain recombines TRBV5-1 with TRBJ2-3, with 9 positions matching TRBD1. V was pared by 3 bases and J by 5 bases, with 7 bases of the junction left unmatched. Germline V gene lookup returns CDR1 SGHRS and CDR2 YFSETQ. The CDR3 is 15 residues long. CDR3 nucleotides: TGCGCCAGCAGCTCCTGGGACAGGGAGGTAGATACGCAGTATTTT. This sequence encodes CASSSWDREVDTQYF. Drawing the rest from reference TRBV5-1 and TRBJ2-3, the complete variable domain is KAGVTQTPRYLIKTRGQQVTLSCSPISGHRSVSWYQQTPGQGLQFLFEYFSETQRNKGNFPGRFSGRQFSNSRSEMNVSTLELGDSALYLCASSSWDREVDTQYFGPGTRLTVL.

Only a few counts were recorded for this clonotype. This chain joins TRBV7-2 and TRBJ2-3; the match to TRBD1 covers 8 bases. CDR1 and CDR2 from the germline V gene are SGHTA and FQGNSA. V lost 3 bases, J lost 3 bases, and 8 bases stayed unmatched. The CDR3 length is 16 residues. DNA of the CDR3: TGTGCCAGCAGCTTGTGCCGACAGGGGAGGACAGATACGCAGTATTTT. It codes for CASSLCRQGRTDTQYF.

V usage is TRBV13 and J usage is TRBJ2-1, with D perhaps TRBD1 or TRBD2 (5 bases each). The V end lost 7 bases, the J end lost 7 bases, and 14 bases lay between the germline ends. There are 13 residues in the CDR3. In germline, CDR1 is PRHDT, CDR2 FYEKMQ (reference sequence). CDR3 DNA sequence: TGTGCCAGCATAGGGGAGCCTTGGAATGAGCAGTTCTTC. This codes for CASIGEPWNEQFF.

This chain links TRBV6-4 with TRBJ2-1, with 9 nucleotides matching TRBD2. J was trimmed by 7 bases and V by 6 bases; bases with no gene match: 10. CDR3 size: 15 residues. Germline V gene lookup returns CDR1 MRHNA and CDR2 SNTAGT. This chain's CDR3 is CASSWRGGRGNEQFF. The CDR3 coding sequence is TGTGCCAGCAGCTGGCGGGGGGGCCGAGGGAATGAGCAGTTCTTC.

Only a few counts were recorded for this clonotype. The chain recombines TRBV7-3 with TRBJ1-1; TRBD1 agrees at 7 bases. The trim removed 5 bases at V and 1 base at J, leaving 4 bases unmatched. Germline assignment: CDR1 SGHTA and CDR2 FQGTGA. This CDR3 has 14 amino acids. Here the CDR3 DNA reads TGTGCCAGCAGCCAACAGGGGAAGAACACTGAAGCTTTCTTT. It encodes CASSQQGKNTEAFF. The full variable domain, its missing parts supplied by reference TRBV7-3 and TRBJ1-1, is GAGVSQTPSNKVTEKGKYVELRCDPISGHTALYWYRQSLGQGPEFLIYFQGTGAADDSGLPNDRFFAVRPEGSVSTLKIQRTERGDSAVYLCASSQQGKNTEAFFGQGTRLTVV.